The rows below give T cell receptor beta chains drawn from one sample of a study of T cell responses to AZD1222 COVID-19 vaccine. Using immunoSEQ multiplex PCR, the repertoire was profiled, and TCRdb retains in-frame clones only, with some absent. This sample yields 200,000 or so clones, of which almost 95% are seen a single time; around 9.3% belongs to the top ten. The specimen comprised peripheral blood, sampled on day 0 of AZD1222 vaccination. The source is an adult in good health. Each CDR3 is given with its conserved first and last residue.

13 | TRBJ2-2 | TRBV2 | CASPGPIPGELFF
16 | TRBJ1-2 | TRBV18 | CASSPRGRDDYYGYTF
14 | TRBJ2-1 | TRBV5-1 | CASRELTREPEQFF
16 | TRBJ1-1 | TRBV4-2 | CASSQGTGSRNTEAFF
12 | TRBJ2-3 | TRBV7-6 | CASSPGPDTQYF
20 | TRBJ1-5 | TRBV18 | CASSPLATLAPDSGHQPQHF
15 | TRBJ1-6 | TRBV7-2 | CASSLAHRVGSPLHF
13 | TRBJ1-2 | TRBV18 | CASSPGDNYGYTF
13 | TRBJ1-1 | TRBV28 | CASSLDRATEAFF
15 | TRBJ2-3 | TRBV9 | CASSVLAGGVDTQYF
13 | TRBJ1-2 | TRBV12-3/TRBV12-4 | CASSFGGLGGYTF
14 | TRBJ1-2 | TRBV19 | CASSFDTGTYGYTF
13 | TRBJ1-4 | TRBV6-1 | CASSEQQHEKLFF
13 | TRBJ1-2 | TRBV2 | CASSDEGAIGYTF
14 | TRBJ2-5 | TRBV29-1 | CSAGARGVQETQYF
14 | TRBJ1-3 | TRBV6-5 | CASSYSGQTNTIYF
18 | TRBJ1-1 | TRBV3-1/TRBV3-2 | CASSPSTGVYKRYTEAFF
15 | TRBJ1-2 | TRBV7-2 | CASVGPGGLAYGYTF
15 | TRBJ1-1 | TRBV9 | CASTIRDRAGAEAFF
16 | TRBJ2-1 | TRBV7-9 | CASSSEGLTRRCEQFF
16 | TRBJ2-1 | TRBV18 | CASSPPIRGGNGEQFF
20 | TRBJ2-1 | TRBV28 | CASSPLSGTSGGVWPNEQFF
14 | TRBJ1-1 | TRBV19 | CASSGALWSTEAFF
14 | TRBJ1-1 | TRBV2 | CASSPPGQVSRAFF
11 | TRBJ2-1 | TRBV20-1 | CSTGSRNEQFF
15 | TRBJ2-7 | TRBV5-4 | CASSLRGRVAYEQYF
16 | TRBJ1-4 | TRBV10-3 | CAISDIETATNEKLFF
13 | TRBJ1-1 | TRBV18 | CASSPDRGTEAFF
14 | TRBJ1-1 | TRBV19 | CASKGQGVFSEAFF
15 | TRBJ1-2 | TRBV7-3 | CASSLKGRGPYGYTF
16 | TRBJ1-2 | TRBV7-9 | CASSLSASTSYYGYTF
11 | TRBJ1-1 | TRBV2 | CASSVEGTAFF
15 | TRBJ1-2 | TRBV19 | CASSTQGQGAHGYTF
14 | TRBJ1-1 | TRBV5-1 | CASSPGTVGTEAFF
16 | TRBJ1-5 | TRBV28 | CATFPRNRQRNQPQHF
15 | TRBJ1-3 | TRBV6-5 | CASTESGSSGNTIYF
15 | TRBJ1-2 | TRBV18 | CASSPPGREGYGYTF
13 | TRBJ1-1 | TRBV19 | CASQDVVGTEAFF
13 | TRBJ2-3 | TRBV27 | CASSFWASDTQYF
15 | TRBJ2-1 | TRBV6-5 | CASTLTSGTNNEQFF
15 | TRBJ2-5 | TRBV5-5 | CASSLAGAGQETQYF
16 | TRBJ2-2 | TRBV7-6 | CASSPWERSNTGELFF